The 10 T cell receptor beta chains given below trace back to one sample, sequenced in a study of immune evolution from preneoplasia to lung adenocarcinoma. Assay: immunoSEQ multiplex PCR; the TCRdb copy retains only in-frame clones and omits some. Among under 3,500 clones, 81% were seen once, and the ten largest hold more than 8%. The sequenced sample consisted of FFPE adjacent normal lung tissue. These receptors were taken from a person aged 55 to 79 with lung adenocarcinoma.

The chain is built from TRBV7-2 and TRBJ2-1; 8 nucleotides line up with TRBD2. The CDR3 is made up of 12 amino acids. CDR1 SGHTA and CDR2 FQGNSA come from the germline V gene. The V segment lost 8 bases and the J segment 9 bases; nucleotides outside the gene matches: 6. CDR3 amino acids: CASGSGVGEQFF. CDR3 coding DNA: TGTGCCAGCGGTAGCGGGGTGGGTGAGCAGTTCTTC.

This clone was seen only a few times. This chain connects TRBV4-2 to TRBJ2-3, with 11 bases that match TRBD2. J gave up 1 base and V 4 bases, and 16 bases lay outside the gene matches. The CDR3 runs to 20 residues. Per the germline V gene, CDR1 is LGHNA and CDR2 is YNFKEQ. CDR3 DNA sequence: TGTGCCAGCAGCCCCACCCCGGGGTTAGCGGGGGGGCGGGGCACAGATACGCAGTATTTT. Translation: CASSPTPGLAGGRGTDTQYF.

This clone was detected only once. This chain's CDR3 is CASSHTDSTMRSPLHF. CDR3 in DNA: TGTGCCAGTAGTCATACCGACAGTACTATGCGTTCACCCCTCCACTTT. J is TRBJ1-6 and V is TRBV19; TRBD1 might be the D (5 bases). V lost 5 bases to trimming and J lost 9 bases, with 20 bases between them. Germline lookup yields CDR1 LNHDA and CDR2 SQIVND (reference sequence). The CDR3 covers 16 residues.

The CDR3 reads CASSQRQGAFHEQYF. CDR3 sequence (DNA): TGTGCCAGCAGCCAGAGACAGGGTGCCTTCCACGAGCAGTACTTC. The chain links TRBV28 to TRBJ2-7; TRBD1 agrees at 7 bases. V was clipped by 6 bases and J by 5 bases; unmatched bases: 13. The CDR3 is 15 amino acids. Germline V gene data show CDR1 as MDHEN and CDR2 as SYDVKM.

In nucleotides, the CDR3 is TGTGCCAGCTCAGGACACTACGAGCAGTACTTC. It encodes CASSGHYEQYF. This chain joins TRBV5-8 and TRBJ2-7, with D perhaps matching TRBD1 (5 bases). Trimming stripped 7 bases from V and 3 bases from J, with 8 bases between. Germline V gives CDR1 SGHTS, CDR2 YDEGEE. This CDR3 contains 11 residues.

Remarks on this clone: A read error may produce the germline difference seen at one junction end. The rearrangement joins TRBV5-1 to TRBJ1-4; possible D gene TRBD1, 6 bases. Germline V lookup: CDR1 SGHRS, CDR2 YFSETQ. The CDR3 contains 15 residues. CDR3 DNA sequence: TGCGCCAGCAGCTTGTGGGGGGGGGCTAATAAAAAACTGTTTTTT. Amino acids: CASSLWGGANKKLFF.

The chain employs TRBV2 and TRBJ1-2; D is uncertain. The V end lost 7 bases, the J end lost 0 bases, and 9 bases lay between the germline ends. The CDR3 runs to 13 residues. Germline V CDR1 and CDR2: SNHLY, FYNNEI. The CDR3 spells CASMPGSNYGYTF. DNA of the CDR3: TGTGCCAGCATGCCGGGCTCTAACTATGGCTACACCTTC. The full variable domain, completed using reference TRBV2 and TRBJ1-2, is EPEVTQTPSHQVTQMGQEVILRCVPISNHLYFYWYRQILGQKVEFLVSFYNNEISEKSEIFDDQFSVERPDGSNFTLKIRSTKLEDSAMYFCASMPGSNYGYTFGSGTRLTVV.

The chain employs TRBV5-1 and TRBJ1-1; D perhaps matches TRBD1 (5 bases). This CDR3 has 16 residues. V was trimmed by 0 bases and J by 7 bases, leaving 19 bases between them. Germline CDR1 and CDR2: SGHRS and YFSETQ. Here the CDR3 reads CASSLAPAGTYSEAFF. CDR3 in DNA: TGCGCCAGCAGCTTGGCCCCTGCAGGGACCTACAGTGAAGCTTTCTTT. Based on the CDR3 plus reference TRBV5-1 and TRBJ1-1, the full variable domain is KAGVTQTPRYLIKTRGQQVTLSCSPISGHRSVSWYQQTPGQGLQFLFEYFSETQRNKGNFPGRFSGRQFSNSRSEMNVSTLELGDSALYLCASSLAPAGTYSEAFFGQGTRLTVV.

This chain uses TRBV4-1 with TRBJ2-7; 9 bases map to TRBD1. The CDR3 is 15 residues long. Germline V CDR1 and CDR2: MGHRA, YSYEKL. The V gene end was trimmed by 3 bases and the J gene end by 2 bases; junction bases not matched to a gene: 5. CDR3 protein: CASSQAGTGTYEQYF. In DNA, the CDR3 is TGCGCCAGCAGCCAGGCCGGGACAGGGACCTACGAGCAGTACTTC.

This rearrangement joins TRBV5-6 to TRBJ1-5; 8 positions agree with TRBD1. The germline V gene has CDR1 SGHDT and CDR2 YYEEEE. V gave up 0 bases and J gave up 6 bases; unmatched junction bases: 5. The CDR3 spans 15 residues. The CDR3 reads CASSLAGGRGQPQHF. The CDR3 coding sequence is TGTGCCAGCAGCTTGGCAGGGGGCAGGGGTCAGCCCCAGCATTTT.